This passage covers 25 T cell receptor beta chains from one sample sequenced in a study of T cell changes during pregnancy in multiple sclerosis. Measured with immunoSEQ multiplex PCR; TCRdb has only the in-frame clones, and not every one. The repertoire holds roughly 60,000 clones, roughly 92% seen once, with approximately 1.5% in the top ten. The sequences come from peripheral blood, collected in the second trimester of pregnancy. The receptors here all came from a female donor with multiple sclerosis, enrolled in a pregnancy study.

This clone has a single count. The chain is built from TRBV27 and TRBJ2-7; 8 bases are shared with TRBD1. V shed 4 bases, J shed 2 bases, and the junction held 16 bases outside the gene matches. CDR1 and CDR2 from the germline V gene are MNHEY and SMNVEV (reference sequence). The length of the CDR3 is 18 residues. The CDR3 bases are TGTGCCAGCAGTTCATTAGCGCTCTCCGGGACAGGAGCCTACGAGCAGTACTTC. Translated: CASSSLALSGTGAYEQYF.

V usage is TRBV6-5 and J usage is TRBJ1-1, with TRBD1 matching 8 bases. Germline CDR1 MNHEY, CDR2 SVGAGI. CDR3 length equals 13 residues. Trimming cost V 9 bases and J 1 base; bases outside gene matches: 4. The CDR3, as DNA: TGTGCCAGTCGGGACAGGCAGAACACTGAAGCTTTCTTT. It is translated as CASRDRQNTEAFF.

The gene calls are TRBV4-2 and TRBJ2-3, with TRBD2 matching over 13 bases. V lost 1 base, J lost 2 bases, and 6 bases stayed unmatched. This CDR3 spans 18 amino acids. Germline V gene data show CDR1 as LGHNA and CDR2 as YNFKEQ. CDR3 in amino acids: CASSQAPGLAGSTDTQYF. The CDR3, as DNA: TGTGCCAGCAGCCAAGCCCCGGGACTAGCGGGATCCACAGATACGCAGTATTTT.

This clone was counted a single time. A junction boundary mismatches the germline segment, possibly from a read error. This CDR3 is also generated by other DNA sequences in the sample. This sequence joins TRBV6-5 and TRBJ2-7; 13 positions agree with TRBD2. Germline V lookup: CDR1 MNHEY, CDR2 SVGAGI. The CDR3 is 15 amino acids. In DNA form, the CDR3 reads TGTGCCAGCAGACCAACTAGCGGGAGGGGCTACGAGCAGTACTTT. It is translated as CASRPTSGRGYEQYF.

The rearrangement joins TRBV19 to TRBJ1-2; unclear D gene. The CDR3 covers 13 residues. Germline lookup yields CDR1 LNHDA and CDR2 SQIVND (reference sequence). The V end lost 1 base, the J end lost 6 bases, and 9 bases lay between the germline ends. The CDR3 sequence is CASSIVAENGYTF. The CDR3, as DNA: TGTGCCAGTAGTATAGTGGCGGAAAATGGCTACACCTTC.

This clone was observed a few times. The chain is built from TRBV2 and TRBJ1-2; D uncertain. The germline gives CDR1 SNHLY, CDR2 FYNNEI. CDR3 length equals 12 residues. V lost 4 bases and J 4 bases, leaving 7 bases between the germline ends. CDR3 sequence: CASSAGPYGYTF. CDR3 nucleotides: TGTGCCAGCAGTGCAGGTCCCTATGGCTACACCTTC.

For this clone: Other DNA sequences in the sample encode the same CDR3. V and J are TRBV18 and TRBJ2-1; maybe TRBD1 (5 bases). Trimming left V 3 bases short and J 5 bases short, with 11 bases between. CDR3 length equals 14 residues. Per germline, CDR1 KGHSH and CDR2 LQKENI. The CDR3 region has the DNA TGTGCCAGCTCACCTAGAGACAGAGACAATGAGCAGTTCTTC. It translates to CASSPRDRDNEQFF.

The chain couples TRBV5-4 to TRBJ2-7; TRBD2 agrees at 7 bases. J was trimmed by 3 bases and V by 7 bases; bases with no gene match: 7. Germline lookup yields CDR1 SGHNT and CDR2 YYREEE (reference sequence). This CDR3 spans 13 amino acids. In DNA, the CDR3 is TGTGCCAGCGGCCGGGACTACGACTACGAGCAGTACTTC. Protein product: CASGRDYDYEQYF.

The chain joins TRBV6-6 to TRBJ2-1; TRBD2 is a possible D gene (5 bases). The CDR3 spans 15 residues. The V end was cut by 5 bases, the J end by 2 bases, with 13 bases between. The V gene's germline CDR1 is MNHNY and CDR2 SVGAGI (reference sequence). CDR3 coding DNA: TGTGCCAGCAGTCAAGCGGCCGGGGCCTACAATGAGCAGTTCTTC. It is translated as CASSQAAGAYNEQFF.

This rearrangement joins TRBV11-2 to TRBJ1-2, with D tentatively TRBD1 (6 bases). Germline V gene data show CDR1 as SGHAT and CDR2 as FQNNGV. The germline V and J ends were trimmed by 5 bases and 7 bases, with 17 bases remaining between them. This CDR3 comprises 14 residues. As DNA, the CDR3 is TGTGCCAGCAGCCTAACCCACAGGGAAGGTGGCTACACCTTC. Amino acids: CASSLTHREGGYTF.

The chain combines TRBV7-2 with TRBJ1-1; TRBD1 is a possible D gene (5 bases). This CDR3 comprises 14 residues. Trimming cost V 6 bases and J 3 bases, with 14 bases left between them. Germline assignment: CDR1 SGHTA and CDR2 FQGNSA. CDR3 loop: CASRGRESHTEAFF. CDR3 sequence (DNA): TGTGCCAGCAGGGGGCGCGAATCACACACTGAAGCTTTCTTT.

The chain carries TRBV5-6 and TRBJ1-6, with 7 positions matching TRBD1. V shed 5 bases, J shed 0 bases, and the junction held 8 bases outside the gene matches. There are 17 residues in the CDR3. Germline V lookup: CDR1 SGHDT, CDR2 YYEEEE. The CDR3 DNA is TGTGCCAGCAGGGAAGGGACAGCTCGCTCCTATAATTCACCCCTCCACTTT. This sequence encodes CASREGTARSYNSPLHF.

The chain joins TRBV23-1 to TRBJ1-5; 7 bases are a match to TRBD1. TRBV23-1 is given ORF status, its function remaining uncertain. The CDR3 is 19 residues long. The J segment lost 6 bases and the V segment lost 3 bases, leaving 20 bases of the junction unmatched. The DNA for the CDR3 is TGCGCCAGCAGTCACCCCCGCGCTAGGGGGCGTAGGGCTCGTCAGCCCCAGCATTTT. Translated, it gives CASSHPRARGRRARQPQHF.

This chain connects TRBV4-3 to TRBJ2-3, with TRBD1 matching over 10 bases. Germline loops: CDR1 LGHNA, CDR2 YSLEER. The CDR3 has 17 amino acids. The V segment lost 4 bases and the J segment 2 bases; nucleotides outside the gene matches: 9. CDR3 residues: CASSRGGGQGNTDTQYF. The CDR3, as DNA: TGCGCCAGCAGCCGGGGCGGGGGACAGGGGAACACAGATACGCAGTATTTT.

The chain employs TRBV10-3 and TRBJ2-1; D not resolved. Germline V lookup: CDR1 ENHRY, CDR2 SYGVKD. With 6 bases removed from V and 6 bases from J, the gap between germline ends came to 12 bases. The CDR3 contains 13 residues. CDR3: CAISLSPSNEQFF. In DNA form, the CDR3 reads TGTGCCATCAGCCTCTCTCCGAGCAATGAGCAGTTCTTC.

This chain uses TRBV29-1 with TRBJ1-6, with D possibly matching TRBD1 (5 bases). V dropped 5 bases and J dropped 5 bases, with 19 bases sitting between them. CDR3 length equals 16 residues. Germline-derived CDR1 and CDR2 are SQVTM and ANQGSEA. The CDR3 nucleotides are TGCAGCGTTACGACAGACGGAGATCCCCATAATTCACCCCTCCACTTT. Translating it yields CSVTTDGDPHNSPLHF.

The V gene is TRBV27, the J gene TRBJ1-5; D remains unclear. The V end was cut by 5 bases, the J end by 2 bases, with 19 bases between. CDR1 and CDR2 from the germline V gene are MNHEY and SMNVEV (reference sequence). The CDR3 length is 17 residues. The CDR3 sequence is CASSPPLDLLGNQPQHF. DNA for the CDR3: TGTGCCAGCAGTCCTCCACTCGACTTACTGGGCAATCAGCCCCAGCATTTT.

The gene calls are TRBV4-1 and TRBJ1-2; 7 bases are a match to TRBD1. The germline V gene has CDR1 MGHRA and CDR2 YSYEKL. The J segment lost 8 bases and the V segment lost 4 bases, leaving 10 bases of the junction unmatched. The CDR3 extends over 14 amino acids. CDR3 sequence (DNA): TGCGCCAGCAGCCTAGGGGGCACGCTTGGAGGCTACACCTTC. Translating gives CASSLGGTLGGYTF.

V usage is TRBV7-2 and J usage is TRBJ1-2, with 7 bases that match TRBD1. The CDR3 totals 13 residues. CDR1 and CDR2 from the germline V gene are SGHTA and FQGNSA. Unmatched junction bases numbered 4, after V lost 5 bases and J lost 4 bases. The CDR3 bases are TGTGCCAGCAGCCCGGGACAGCGCTATGGCTACACCTTC. Protein product: CASSPGQRYGYTF.

The V gene is TRBV21-1, the J gene TRBJ2-3; the table's D gene call, TRBD1, was not cross checked with the DNA. TRBV21-1 constitutes a pseudogene. This CDR3 contains 18 residues. The CDR3 DNA sequence: TGTGCCAGCAGCAAAGGAGACAGAGGGGGTGGAGAGACAGATACGCAGTATTTT. It codes for CASSKGDRGGGETDTQYF.

This chain uses TRBV10-3 with TRBJ2-4; tentative D call: TRBD1 (5 bases). The CDR3 loop spans 16 amino acids. Trimming shortened V by 0 bases and J by 3 bases, and 12 bases separated the two germline ends. Germline V gene sequence: CDR1 ENHRY, CDR2 SYGVKD. CDR3 sequence reads: CAISESAGLGKNIQYF. In DNA, the CDR3 is TGTGCCATCAGTGAGTCGGCAGGGCTGGGCAAAAACATTCAGTACTTC.

V gene TRBV7-3 combines with J gene TRBJ1-3; possibly TRBD1 for D (5 bases). V dropped 8 bases and J dropped 3 bases, with 11 bases sitting between them. Germline V gives CDR1 SGHTA, CDR2 FQGTGA. There are 13 residues in the CDR3. The CDR3 protein is CASGQGLGNTIYF. In DNA, the CDR3 is TGTGCCAGCGGGCAGGGTCTTGGAAACACCATATATTTT. Full variable domain (rest looked up from reference TRBV7-3 and TRBJ1-3): GAGVSQTPSNKVTEKGKYVELRCDPISGHTALYWYRQSLGQGPEFLIYFQGTGAADDSGLPNDRFFAVRPEGSVSTLKIQRTERGDSAVYLCASGQGLGNTIYFGEGSWLTVV.

The chain carries TRBV4-3 and TRBJ2-1, with a tentative D call TRBD1 (6 bases). Trimming removed 5 bases from V and 0 bases from J, with 14 bases in between. Germline V gene data show CDR1 as LGHNA and CDR2 as YSLEER. The CDR3 sequence is 16 residues long. This CDR3 reads CASSYWDTSSYNEQFF. DNA for the CDR3: TGCGCCAGCAGCTACTGGGACACGAGCTCCTACAATGAGCAGTTCTTC.

This rearrangement joins TRBV11-2 to TRBJ2-7, with D possibly being TRBD1 (5 bases). The V gene lost 1 base and the J gene lost 7 bases, with 14 bases spanning the gap. The CDR3 is made up of 14 amino acids. CDR1 and CDR2 (germline): SGHAT, FQNNGV. For the CDR3, the DNA is TGTGCCAGCAGCTTAGGGCAGGGCTTGGGGGAGCAGTACTTC. As protein: CASSLGQGLGEQYF.

This rearrangement joins TRBV4-2 to TRBJ1-2, with a weak D call TRBD1 (5 bases). Germline V gene lookup returns CDR1 LGHNA and CDR2 YNFKEQ. The V end was cut by 3 bases, the J end by 1 base, with 12 bases between. This CDR3 region has 15 residues. CDR3 in amino acids: CASSQSPGGNYGYTF. The CDR3 bases are TGTGCCAGCAGCCAGTCCCCCGGGGGTAACTATGGCTACACCTTC.